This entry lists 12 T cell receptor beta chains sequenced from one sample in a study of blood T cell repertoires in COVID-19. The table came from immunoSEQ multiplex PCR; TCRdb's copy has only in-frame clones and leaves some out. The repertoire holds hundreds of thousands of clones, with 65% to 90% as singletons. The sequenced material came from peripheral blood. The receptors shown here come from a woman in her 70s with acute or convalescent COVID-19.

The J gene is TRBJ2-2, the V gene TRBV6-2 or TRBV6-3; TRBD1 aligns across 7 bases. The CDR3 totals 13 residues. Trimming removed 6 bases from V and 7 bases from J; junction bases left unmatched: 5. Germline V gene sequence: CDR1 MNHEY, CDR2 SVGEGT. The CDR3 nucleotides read TGTGCCAGCAGCAACAACAGGGGCGGGGAGCTGTTTTTT. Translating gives CASSNNRGGELFF.

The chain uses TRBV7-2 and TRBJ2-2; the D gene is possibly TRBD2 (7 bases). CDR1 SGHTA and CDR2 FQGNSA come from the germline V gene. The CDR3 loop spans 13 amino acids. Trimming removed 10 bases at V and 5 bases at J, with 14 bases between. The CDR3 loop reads CAKGHGGTGELFF. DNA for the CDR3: TGTGCCAAGGGACACGGGGGGACCGGGGAGCTGTTTTTT.

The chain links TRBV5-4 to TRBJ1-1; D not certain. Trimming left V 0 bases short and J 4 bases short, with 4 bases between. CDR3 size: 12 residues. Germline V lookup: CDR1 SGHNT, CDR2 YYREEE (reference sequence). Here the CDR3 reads CASSLGSTEAFF. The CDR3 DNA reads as TGTGCCAGCAGCTTGGGCAGCACTGAAGCTTTCTTT.

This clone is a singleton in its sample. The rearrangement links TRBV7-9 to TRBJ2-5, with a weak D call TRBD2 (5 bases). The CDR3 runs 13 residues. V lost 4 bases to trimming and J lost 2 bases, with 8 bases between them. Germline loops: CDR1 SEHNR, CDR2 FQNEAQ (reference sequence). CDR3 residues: CASSWGAQETQYF. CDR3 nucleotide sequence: TGTGCCAGCAGCTGGGGAGCGCAAGAGACCCAGTACTTC.

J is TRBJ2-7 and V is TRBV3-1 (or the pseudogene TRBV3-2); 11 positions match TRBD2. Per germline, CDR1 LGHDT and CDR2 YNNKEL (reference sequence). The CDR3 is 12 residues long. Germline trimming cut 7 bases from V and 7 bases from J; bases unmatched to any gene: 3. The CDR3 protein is CASKTSGGEQYF. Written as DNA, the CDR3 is TGTGCCAGCAAAACTAGCGGGGGAGAGCAGTACTTC.

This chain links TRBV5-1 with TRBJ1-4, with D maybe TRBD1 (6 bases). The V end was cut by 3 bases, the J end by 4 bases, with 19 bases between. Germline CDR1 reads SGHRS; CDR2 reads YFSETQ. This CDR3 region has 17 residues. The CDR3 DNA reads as TGCGCCAGCAGCTCACGGACTGGGGGCGGTGATAATGAAAAACTGTTTTTT. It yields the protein CASSSRTGGGDNEKLFF.

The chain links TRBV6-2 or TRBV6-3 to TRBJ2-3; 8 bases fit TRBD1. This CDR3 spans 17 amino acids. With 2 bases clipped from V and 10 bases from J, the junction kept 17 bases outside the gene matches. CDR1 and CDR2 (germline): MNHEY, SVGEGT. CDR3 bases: TGTGCCAGCAGTTACCCCCGGACAGGGATGGGCCTCAGGGCGCAGTATTTT. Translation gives CASSYPRTGMGLRAQYF.

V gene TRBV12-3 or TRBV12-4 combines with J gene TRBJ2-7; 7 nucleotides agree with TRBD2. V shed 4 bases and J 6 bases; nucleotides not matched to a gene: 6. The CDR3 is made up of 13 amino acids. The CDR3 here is CASSSGPGGEQYF. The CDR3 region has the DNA TGTGCCAGCAGTTCAGGACCGGGGGGCGAGCAGTACTTC.

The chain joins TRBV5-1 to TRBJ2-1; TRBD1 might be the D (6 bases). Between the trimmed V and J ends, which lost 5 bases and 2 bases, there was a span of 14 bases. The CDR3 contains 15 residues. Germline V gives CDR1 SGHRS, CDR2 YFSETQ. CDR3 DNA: TGCGCCAGCAGGGTGGGGGCAGCAACCTACAATGAGCAGTTCTTC. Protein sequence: CASRVGAATYNEQFF.

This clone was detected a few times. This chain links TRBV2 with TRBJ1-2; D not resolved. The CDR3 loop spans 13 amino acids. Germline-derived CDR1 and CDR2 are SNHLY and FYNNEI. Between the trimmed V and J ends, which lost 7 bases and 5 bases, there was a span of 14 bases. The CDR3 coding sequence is TGTGCCAGCAACGCCGATACGGAGTATGGCTACACCTTC. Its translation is CASNADTEYGYTF.

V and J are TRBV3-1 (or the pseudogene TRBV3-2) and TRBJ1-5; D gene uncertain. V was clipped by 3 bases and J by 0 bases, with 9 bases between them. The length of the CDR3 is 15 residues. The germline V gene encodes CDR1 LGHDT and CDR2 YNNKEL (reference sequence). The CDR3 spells CASSHPENSNQPQHF. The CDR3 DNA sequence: TGTGCCAGCAGCCATCCAGAAAATAGCAATCAGCCCCAGCATTTT.

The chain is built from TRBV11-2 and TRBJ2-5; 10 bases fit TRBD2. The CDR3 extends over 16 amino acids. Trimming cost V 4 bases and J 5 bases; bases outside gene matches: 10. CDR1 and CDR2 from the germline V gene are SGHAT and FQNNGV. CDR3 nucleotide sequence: TGTGCCAGCAGCTACGCTAGCGGGGGTCGTTGGGAGACCCAGTACTTC. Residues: CASSYASGGRWETQYF.